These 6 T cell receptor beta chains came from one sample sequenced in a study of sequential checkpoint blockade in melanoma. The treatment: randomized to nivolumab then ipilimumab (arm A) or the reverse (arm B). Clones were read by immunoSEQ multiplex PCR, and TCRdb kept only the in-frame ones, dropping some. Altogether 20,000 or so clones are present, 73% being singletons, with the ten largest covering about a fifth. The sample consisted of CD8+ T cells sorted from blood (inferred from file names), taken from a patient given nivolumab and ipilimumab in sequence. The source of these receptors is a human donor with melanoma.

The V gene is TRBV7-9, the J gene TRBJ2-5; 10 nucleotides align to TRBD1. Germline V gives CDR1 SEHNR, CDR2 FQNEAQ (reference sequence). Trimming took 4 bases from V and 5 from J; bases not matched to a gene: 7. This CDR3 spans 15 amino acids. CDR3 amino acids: CASSSRQGANETQYF. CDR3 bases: TGTGCCAGCAGCTCCCGACAGGGGGCTAATGAGACCCAGTACTTC.

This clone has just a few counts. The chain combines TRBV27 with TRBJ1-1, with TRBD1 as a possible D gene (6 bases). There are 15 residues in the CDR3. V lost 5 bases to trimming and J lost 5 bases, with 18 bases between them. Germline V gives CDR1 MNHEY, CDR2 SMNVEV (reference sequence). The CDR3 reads CASSVRDTRGTEAFF. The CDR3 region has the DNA TGTGCCAGCAGTGTCCGGGACACCCGGGGAACTGAAGCTTTCTTT.

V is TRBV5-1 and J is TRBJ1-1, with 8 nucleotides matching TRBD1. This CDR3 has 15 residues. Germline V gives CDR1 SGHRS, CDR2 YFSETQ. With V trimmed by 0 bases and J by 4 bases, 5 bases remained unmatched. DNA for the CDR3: TGCGCCAGCAGCTTGGTCCCCGGGACAGGCACTGAAGCTTTCTTT. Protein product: CASSLVPGTGTEAFF.

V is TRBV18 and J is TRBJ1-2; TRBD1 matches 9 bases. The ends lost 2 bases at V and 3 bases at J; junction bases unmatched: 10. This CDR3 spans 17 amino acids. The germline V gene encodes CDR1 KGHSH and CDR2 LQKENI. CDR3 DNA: TGTGCCAGCTCACCAAGTCCACAGGGGGCGTTATACTATGGCTACACCTTC. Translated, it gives CASSPSPQGALYYGYTF. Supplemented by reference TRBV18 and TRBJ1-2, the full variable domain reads NAGVMQNPRHLVRRRGQEARLRCSPMKGHSHVYWYRQLPEEGLKFMVYLQKENIIDESGMPKERFSAEFPKEGPSILRIQQVVRGDSAAYFCASSPSPQGALYYGYTFGSGTRLTVV.

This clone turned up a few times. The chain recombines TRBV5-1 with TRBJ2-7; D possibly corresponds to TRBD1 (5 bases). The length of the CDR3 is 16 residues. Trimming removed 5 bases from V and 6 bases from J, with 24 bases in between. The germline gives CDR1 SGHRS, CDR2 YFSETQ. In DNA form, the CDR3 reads TGCGCCAGCAGATCGCCCTCAGCAGGGTCCTTGAGCGAGCAGTACTTC. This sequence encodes CASRSPSAGSLSEQYF.

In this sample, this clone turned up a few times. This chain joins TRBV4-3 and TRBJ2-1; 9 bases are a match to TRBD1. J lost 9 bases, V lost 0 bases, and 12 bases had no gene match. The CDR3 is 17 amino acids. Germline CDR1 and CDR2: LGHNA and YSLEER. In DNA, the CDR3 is TGCGCCAGCAGCCAAGATCGGAAAGGACAGGGGTTGATTGAGCAGTTCTTC. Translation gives CASSQDRKGQGLIEQFF.